These 18 T cell receptor beta chains were sequenced from one sample in a study of blood T cell repertoires in COVID-19. Measured with immunoSEQ multiplex PCR; TCRdb has only the in-frame clones, and not every one. In the table there are approximately 220,000 clones, about four fifths of which are singletons. The specimen was PBMCs or T cells enriched from blood (not recorded which). Every receptor here comes from a woman aged 40 to 49 with acute COVID-19.

The V gene is TRBV9, the J gene TRBJ2-1; D perhaps matches TRBD2 (6 bases). CDR1 SGDLS and CDR2 YYNGEE come from the germline V gene. Trimming cost V 0 bases and J 7 bases, with 14 bases left between them. This CDR3 comprises 15 residues. For the CDR3, the DNA is TGTGCCAGCAGCGTAGTCGGGGGAGGAGGGAATGAGCAGTTCTTC. This translates into CASSVVGGGGNEQFF.

The chain has TRBV18 and TRBJ2-2; D not certain. Germline values: CDR1 KGHSH, CDR2 LQKENI. Deletions cut 3 bases from V and 1 base from J, with 6 bases between. The CDR3 contains 14 residues. CDR3 sequence reads: CASSPPQNTGELFF. As DNA, the CDR3 is TGTGCCAGCTCACCCCCCCAGAACACCGGGGAGCTGTTTTTT.

The J gene is TRBJ2-7, the V gene TRBV11-2; weak D call: TRBD1 (6 bases). Germline V gives CDR1 SGHAT, CDR2 FQNNGV. The CDR3 sequence is 15 residues long. The V gene lost 2 bases and the J gene lost 1 base, with 12 bases spanning the gap. CDR3 region: CASSLRPGESYEQYF. The CDR3 DNA reads as TGTGCCAGCAGCTTAAGGCCAGGGGAGTCCTACGAGCAGTACTTC.

V gene TRBV9 combines with J gene TRBJ2-7; TRBD2 is a possible D gene (6 bases). V was pared by 0 bases and J by 0 bases, with 10 bases between. Germline V gene lookup returns CDR1 SGDLS and CDR2 YYNGEE. The CDR3 runs to 15 residues. The CDR3 reads CASSVEAGPSYEQYF. The CDR3 DNA is TGTGCCAGCAGCGTAGAGGCGGGGCCCTCCTACGAGCAGTACTTC.

V and J are TRBV6-5 and TRBJ1-6; 10 nucleotides align to TRBD1. Per the germline V gene, CDR1 is MNHEY and CDR2 is SVGAGI. V shed 6 bases and J 12 bases; nucleotides not matched to a gene: 8. This CDR3 is built from 14 residues. CDR3 sequence (DNA): TGTGCCAGCAGGGTGACAGGGGGCCCGGGACCCCTCCACTTT. It specifies CASRVTGGPGPLHF.

The chain is built from TRBV2 and TRBJ1-2; possible D gene TRBD1, 6 bases. Germline values: CDR1 SNHLY, CDR2 FYNNEI. Trimming removed 0 bases at V and 0 bases at J, with 8 bases between. The CDR3 length is 15 residues. The CDR3 loop is CASSEAAGANYGYTF. DNA of the CDR3: TGTGCCAGCAGTGAAGCTGCAGGGGCTAACTATGGCTACACCTTC. Variable domain in full (rest from reference TRBV2 and TRBJ1-2): EPEVTQTPSHQVTQMGQEVILRCVPISNHLYFYWYRQILGQKVEFLVSFYNNEISEKSEIFDDQFSVERPDGSNFTLKIRSTKLEDSAMYFCASSEAAGANYGYTFGSGTRLTVV.

The V call is TRBV28, the J call TRBJ2-7, with 10 bases fitting TRBD2. CDR3 length: 15 residues. The J segment lost 1 base and the V segment lost 4 bases, leaving 4 bases of the junction unmatched. Germline V gene lookup returns CDR1 MDHEN and CDR2 SYDVKM. The CDR3: CASSSSGSRSYEQYF. The CDR3 nucleotides read TGTGCCAGCAGTTCTAGCGGGAGTAGGTCCTACGAGCAGTACTTC.

The chain joins TRBV5-8 to TRBJ2-5; the match to TRBD1 covers 7 bases. The CDR3 sequence is 13 residues long. V lost 2 bases, J lost 6 bases, and 4 bases stayed unmatched. Germline V CDR1 and CDR2: SGHTS, YDEGEE. CDR3: CASSFDRVKTQYF. CDR3 in DNA: TGTGCCAGCAGCTTCGACAGGGTGAAGACCCAGTACTTC.

The J gene is TRBJ2-1, the V gene TRBV3-1 (or the pseudogene TRBV3-2), with D perhaps matching TRBD2 (5 bases). The V end lost 4 bases, the J end lost 8 bases, and 15 bases lay between the germline ends. Germline assignment: CDR1 LGHDT and CDR2 YNNKEL (reference sequence). This CDR3 is 14 amino acids long. The CDR3 coding sequence is TGTGCCAGCAGCCGGCAAACTAGTGCGGATGAGCAGTTCTTC. It encodes CASSRQTSADEQFF.

V and J are TRBV13 and TRBJ2-3, with TRBD1 matching over 7 bases. The V segment lost 1 base and the J segment 10 bases; nucleotides outside the gene matches: 2. CDR3 length equals 12 residues. Germline assignment: CDR1 PRHDT and CDR2 FYEKMQ (reference sequence). The CDR3 coding sequence is TGTGCCAGCAGCTTAGAACAGGGGTCGCAGTATTTT. Protein: CASSLEQGSQYF.

The chain carries TRBV19 and TRBJ2-1; TRBD2 matches at 11 bases. The CDR3 is made up of 16 amino acids. The V gene end was trimmed by 1 base and the J gene end by 7 bases; junction bases not matched to a gene: 6. Germline V gene lookup returns CDR1 LNHDA and CDR2 SQIVND (reference sequence). CDR3 amino acids: CASSIGLAGGWNEQFF. Written as DNA, the CDR3 is TGTGCCAGTAGTATAGGCCTAGCGGGAGGATGGAATGAGCAGTTCTTC.

The chain is built from TRBV4-1 and TRBJ2-5; 7 nucleotides align to TRBD2. Germline assignment: CDR1 MGHRA and CDR2 YSYEKL. CDR3 size: 14 residues. J gave up 5 bases and V 2 bases, and 5 bases lay outside the gene matches. The CDR3 sequence: CASSQRGGMETQYF. The CDR3 coding sequence is TGCGCCAGCAGCCAAAGGGGAGGGATGGAGACCCAGTACTTC.

For this clone: Other DNA sequences in the sample encode the same CDR3. The genes are TRBV5-1 and TRBJ1-2, with D possibly matching TRBD1 (6 bases). The V and J ends lost 0 bases and 4 bases respectively, with 10 bases between them. CDR1 is SGHRS and CDR2 is YFSETQ in the germline V gene. The CDR3 is 14 amino acids. The CDR3 region is CASSLGSGVYGYTF. CDR3 DNA sequence: TGCGCCAGCAGCTTGGGATCAGGGGTCTATGGCTACACCTTC.

The chain combines TRBV25-1 with TRBJ2-7; TRBD2 is a possible D gene (6 bases). V was cut by 1 base and J by 0 bases, with 16 bases left in between. This CDR3 region has 17 residues. CDR1 is MGHDK, CDR2 SYGVNS, per germline. CDR3 loop: CASSESLSSEYSYEQYF. The CDR3 bases are TGTGCCAGCAGTGAATCTTTGTCTAGCGAGTACTCCTACGAGCAGTACTTC.

This clone was seen once. This chain joins TRBV10-3 and TRBJ1-2; D gene ambiguous. The CDR3 is 14 residues long. V was cut by 8 bases and J by 0 bases, with 13 bases left in between. Germline values: CDR1 ENHRY, CDR2 SYGVKD. CDR3: CAIGGTQANYGYTF. CDR3 coding DNA: TGTGCCATCGGCGGAACTCAAGCTAACTATGGCTACACCTTC.

The chain is built from TRBV5-1 and TRBJ2-2; TRBD2 might be the D (6 bases). CDR3 size: 16 residues. Germline V gene data show CDR1 as SGHRS and CDR2 as YFSETQ. Between the trimmed V and J ends, which lost 3 bases and 1 base, there was a span of 13 bases. The CDR3 DNA sequence: TGCGCCAGCAGCTCGAGGCAGGGAGGGAACACCGGGGAGCTGTTTTTT. Its translation is CASSSRQGGNTGELFF.

This chain connects TRBV5-1 to TRBJ1-3; the match to TRBD1 covers 7 bases. The CDR3 is made up of 15 amino acids. The germline V gene encodes CDR1 SGHRS and CDR2 YFSETQ. After removal of 0 bases from V and 2 bases from J, the junction contained 2 bases not matched to a gene. The CDR3, as DNA: TGCGCCAGCAGCTTGGACGGGACAGCTGGAAACACCATATATTTT. Encoded protein: CASSLDGTAGNTIYF.

The chain combines TRBV7-3 with TRBJ1-3; D call uncertain. This CDR3 comprises 17 residues. Trimming took 7 bases from V and 0 from J, leaving 19 bases between them. CDR1 SGHTA and CDR2 FQGTGA come from the germline V gene. CDR3 nucleotide sequence: TGTGCCAGCACCGTGGGAGGGCCGATCCCCTCTGGAAACACCATATATTTT. As protein: CASTVGGPIPSGNTIYF.